These 31 T cell receptor beta chains originate from one sample sequenced in a study of blood T cell repertoires in COVID-19. Assay: immunoSEQ multiplex PCR; the TCRdb copy retains only in-frame clones and omits some. The sample has roughly 63,000 clones, less than 80% seen once; the top ten hold approximately 30%. The sample was peripheral blood. The source is a human donor in a cohort sampled during active COVID-19.

This clone occurred a few times. The J gene is TRBJ1-2, the V gene TRBV25-1; 7 positions match TRBD1. Losses at the gene ends were 4 bases for V and 7 bases for J; bases not matched to a gene: 12. Germline V gene data show CDR1 as MGHDK and CDR2 as SYGVNS. CDR3 length: 15 residues. The CDR3 DNA reads as TGTGCCAGCAGTGCCCCAGACAGGGCGGGTCTTGGCTACACCTTC. It specifies CASSAPDRAGLGYTF.

The chain employs TRBV5-1 and TRBJ2-7; D is ambiguous. In germline, CDR1 is SGHRS, CDR2 YFSETQ. V lost 0 bases and J 8 bases, leaving 9 bases between the germline ends. The CDR3 contains 12 residues. CDR3 residues: CASSLGSGQQYF. The CDR3, as DNA: TGCGCCAGCAGCTTGGGGTCGGGTCAGCAGTACTTC.

The chain links TRBV3-1 (or the pseudogene TRBV3-2) to TRBJ2-7; 8 bases line up with TRBD1. This CDR3 has 13 residues. V was pared by 3 bases and J by 7 bases, with 5 bases of the junction left unmatched. Germline CDR1 reads LGHDT; CDR2 reads YNNKEL (reference sequence). CDR3 region: CASSQGTGGEQYF. The CDR3 nucleotides are TGTGCCAGCAGCCAGGGGACAGGAGGGGAGCAGTACTTC.

The chain carries TRBV7-8 and TRBJ2-1; TRBD2 aligns across 10 bases. From germline, CDR1 is SGHVS and CDR2 FQNEAQ. The CDR3 is made up of 15 amino acids. V shed 6 bases and J 8 bases; nucleotides not matched to a gene: 10. The CDR3 loop is CASSPGASGSYEQFF. DNA for the CDR3: TGTGCCAGCAGTCCTGGGGCTAGCGGGAGCTATGAGCAGTTCTTC.

Written as DNA, the CDR3 is TGTGCCAGCAGTTCCCAGGGGGCGGGATTGAATGAGCAGTTCTTC. This sequence encodes CASSSQGAGLNEQFF. The chain joins TRBV6-2 or TRBV6-3 to TRBJ2-1; 8 bases agree with TRBD1. With V trimmed by 4 bases and J by 7 bases, 9 bases remained unmatched. The CDR3 spans 15 residues. The germline V gene encodes CDR1 MNHEY and CDR2 SVGEGT.

The chain couples TRBV30 to TRBJ1-1, with D possibly matching TRBD1 (6 bases). V lost 0 bases to trimming and J lost 10 bases, with 30 bases between them. The length of the CDR3 is 18 residues. Per the germline V gene, CDR1 is GTSNPN and CDR2 is SVGIG (reference sequence). CDR3 bases: TGTGCCTGGAGTGTACTCCTCCTTGTCCGGGACACCGGCTCTGGAGCTTTCTTT. Encoded protein: CAWSVLLLVRDTGSGAFF.

This clone turned up a few times. V gene TRBV7-4 combines with J gene TRBJ2-7, with 11 bases aligning to TRBD2. With 5 bases clipped from V and 6 bases from J, the junction kept 9 bases outside the gene matches. Germline CDR1 is SGHVT and CDR2 is SQSDAQ. The CDR3 consists of 15 residues. CDR3 loop: CASSEKTSGTAEQYF. The DNA of the CDR3 is TGTGCCAGCAGCGAGAAGACTAGCGGGACCGCCGAGCAGTACTTC.

The count of this clone is one. The rearrangement uses TRBV6-4 and TRBJ2-3, with 7 bases matching TRBD1. From germline, CDR1 is MRHNA and CDR2 SNTAGT. V shed 8 bases, J shed 4 bases, and the junction held 6 bases outside the gene matches. This CDR3 is built from 13 residues. Here the CDR3 reads CASPGTEADTQYF. The CDR3 DNA reads as TGTGCCAGCCCGGGGACAGAGGCAGATACGCAGTATTTT.

J is TRBJ2-1 and V is TRBV7-6; 7 bases match TRBD2. CDR3 size: 12 residues. V lost 3 bases and J lost 9; bases outside the gene matches: 2. Germline V gene sequence: CDR1 SGHVS, CDR2 FNYEAQ. The CDR3 nucleotides are TGTGCCAGCAGCTTGGGGGGGGGTGAGCAGTTCTTC. Translation: CASSLGGGEQFF.

The chain joins TRBV4-2 to TRBJ1-3, with D unresolved. The CDR3 is 17 residues long. V shed 0 bases and J shed 10 bases, with 22 bases lying between them. CDR1 LGHNA and CDR2 YNFKEQ come from the germline V gene. CDR3 region: CASSQEARLSPDSTIYF. The CDR3 bases are TGTGCCAGCAGCCAAGAGGCGAGATTATCCCCGGACTCGACCATATATTTT.

The chain carries TRBV7-9 and TRBJ1-3; D gene unclear. From germline, CDR1 is SEHNR and CDR2 FQNEAQ (reference sequence). The CDR3 loop spans 12 amino acids. Deletions cut 8 bases from V and 1 base from J, with 6 bases between. CDR3 sequence: CASGPSGNTIYF. The CDR3, as DNA: TGTGCCAGCGGGCCGTCTGGAAACACCATATATTTT. Supplemented by reference TRBV7-9 and TRBJ1-3, the full variable domain reads DTGVSQNPRHKITKRGQNVTFRCDPISEHNRLYWYRQTLGQGPEFLTYFQNEAQLEKSRLLSDRFSAERPKGSFSTLEIQRTEQGDSAMYLCASGPSGNTIYFGEGSWLTVV.

The chain is built from TRBV24-1 and TRBJ2-1, with D tentatively TRBD1 (6 bases). The CDR3 extends over 14 amino acids. Trimming removed 5 bases at V and 4 bases at J, with 11 bases between. Germline V gives CDR1 KGHDR, CDR2 SFDVKD. This CDR3 reads CATSAGHPYNEQFF. As DNA, the CDR3 is TGTGCCACCAGTGCGGGACACCCTTACAATGAGCAGTTCTTC.

V usage is TRBV4-1 and J usage is TRBJ2-7; the D gene is possibly TRBD2 (6 bases). This CDR3 has 15 amino acids. Trimming took 1 base from V and 2 from J, leaving 12 bases between them. Looked up from germline, CDR1 is MGHRA and CDR2 is YSYEKL. The CDR3 spells CASSQGRGWPYEQYF. In nucleotides, the CDR3 is TGCGCCAGCAGCCAAGGGAGGGGTTGGCCCTACGAGCAGTACTTC.

V gene TRBV7-8 combines with J gene TRBJ2-7; D may be TRBD1 (5 bases). Germline V gene data show CDR1 as SGHVS and CDR2 as FQNEAQ. V lost 5 bases, J lost 2 bases, and 16 bases lay in between. CDR3 size: 15 residues. CDR3 in DNA: TGTGCCAGCAGCCCTCTCGACAGTTTGACCTACGAGCAGTACTTC. This encodes CASSPLDSLTYEQYF.

V is TRBV30 and J is TRBJ2-1, with TRBD1 identical over 9 bases. CDR1 GTSNPN and CDR2 SVGIG come from the germline V gene (reference sequence). With V trimmed by 0 bases and J by 1 base, 1 base remained unmatched. This CDR3 has 15 residues. CDR3 amino acids: CAWSVGTGSYNEQFF. CDR3 nucleotides: TGTGCCTGGAGTGTAGGGACAGGGTCCTACAATGAGCAGTTCTTC. Variable domain in full (rest from reference TRBV30 and TRBJ2-1): SQTIHQWPATLVQPVGSPLSLECTVEGTSNPNLYWYRQAAGRGLQLLFYSVGIGQISSEVPQNLSASRPQDRQFILSSKKLLLSDSGFYLCAWSVGTGSYNEQFFGPGTRLTVL.

This clone was counted between two and nine times. V usage is TRBV7-3 and J usage is TRBJ2-7, with TRBD2 matching over 10 bases. Unmatched junction bases numbered 9, after V lost 6 bases and J lost 4 bases. The CDR3 extends over 15 amino acids. Germline-derived CDR1 and CDR2 are SGHTA and FQGTGA. The CDR3 loop is CASSPGGAGGYEQYF. In nucleotides, the CDR3 is TGTGCCAGCAGTCCAGGGGGAGCGGGAGGGTACGAGCAGTACTTC. Drawing the rest from reference TRBV7-3 and TRBJ2-7, the complete variable domain is GAGVSQTPSNKVTEKGKYVELRCDPISGHTALYWYRQSLGQGPEFLIYFQGTGAADDSGLPNDRFFAVRPEGSVSTLKIQRTERGDSAVYLCASSPGGAGGYEQYFGPGTRLTVT.

The chain carries TRBV11-2 and TRBJ1-2; no clear D gene. V was cut by 7 bases and J by 5 bases, with 14 bases left in between. The CDR3 is 13 amino acids. Germline V gene sequence: CDR1 SGHAT, CDR2 FQNNGV. The CDR3 is CASTPERQYGYTF. The CDR3 DNA sequence: TGTGCCAGCACCCCAGAGCGGCAGTATGGCTACACCTTC.

The CDR3 spells CASSLGRKTGELFF. In DNA, the CDR3 is TGTGCCAGTAGTCTGGGCCGGAAGACCGGGGAGCTGTTTTTT. The rearrangement uses TRBV19 and TRBJ2-2; no clear D gene. The CDR3 is 14 amino acids. The V end was cut by 5 bases, the J end by 5 bases, with 12 bases between. Germline assignment: CDR1 LNHDA and CDR2 SQIVND (reference sequence). Full variable domain (remainder filled in from reference TRBV19 and TRBJ2-2): DGGITQSPKYLFRKEGQNVTLSCEQNLNHDAMYWYRQDPGQGLRLIYYSQIVNDFQKGDIAEGYSVSREKKESFPLTVTSAQKNPTAFYLCASSLGRKTGELFFGEGSRLTVL.

This chain joins TRBV3-1 (or the pseudogene TRBV3-2) and TRBJ2-1; 8 positions match TRBD2. CDR3 length equals 14 residues. Germline CDR1 and CDR2: LGHDT and YNNKEL (reference sequence). Germline trimming cut 1 base from V and 11 bases from J; bases unmatched to any gene: 7. In DNA form, the CDR3 reads TGTGCCAGCAGCCAAGCGGGAGGGGGAATGAAGCAGTTCTTC. This encodes CASSQAGGGMKQFF.

This rearrangement joins TRBV19 to TRBJ2-2, with D possibly matching TRBD1 (5 bases). Per germline, CDR1 LNHDA and CDR2 SQIVND (reference sequence). Trimming took off 2 bases at V and 4 bases at J, with 11 bases between the two ends. The CDR3 spans 15 residues. DNA of the CDR3: TGTGCCAGTAGTATATCCAGGGCCACCACCGGGGAGCTGTTTTTT. Translated: CASSISRATTGELFF.

This chain joins TRBV30 and TRBJ2-5; 7 positions match TRBD1. Germline CDR1 and CDR2: GTSNPN and SVGIG (reference sequence). CDR3 length: 19 residues. V was clipped by 2 bases and J by 4 bases; unmatched bases: 22. The chain's CDR3 is CAWSTTVGQLVKLRETQYF. The CDR3 DNA reads as TGTGCCTGGAGTACGACTGTGGGACAGCTTGTAAAGTTGCGAGAGACCCAGTACTTC. Complete variable domain (other parts from reference TRBV30 and TRBJ2-5): SQTIHQWPATLVQPVGSPLSLECTVEGTSNPNLYWYRQAAGRGLQLLFYSVGIGQISSEVPQNLSASRPQDRQFILSSKKLLLSDSGFYLCAWSTTVGQLVKLRETQYFGPGTRLLVL.

The V and J genes are TRBV27 and TRBJ2-1; 10 bases line up with TRBD2. Germline CDR1 MNHEY, CDR2 SMNVEV (reference sequence). The length of the CDR3 is 16 residues. With V trimmed by 3 bases and J by 2 bases, 4 bases remained unmatched. The CDR3 is CASSLRLAGAYNEQFF. As DNA, the CDR3 is TGTGCCAGCAGTTTGCGTCTAGCGGGAGCCTACAATGAGCAGTTCTTC.

This sequence joins TRBV10-3 and TRBJ2-2; 7 bases map to TRBD1. Germline V lookup: CDR1 ENHRY, CDR2 SYGVKD. The V segment lost 7 bases and the J segment 5 bases; nucleotides outside the gene matches: 7. The CDR3 consists of 14 residues. The CDR3 DNA is TGTGCCATCACCACAGGGGTCGTTACCGGGGAGCTGTTTTTT. It specifies CAITTGVVTGELFF.

The chain recombines TRBV24-1 with TRBJ2-4; 10 bases align to TRBD1. The CDR3 is 16 amino acids. The germline V gene encodes CDR1 KGHDR and CDR2 SFDVKD. The junction had 12 bases not matched to a gene; V was cut back by 6 bases and J by 8 bases. CDR3 sequence: CATSPRDRGHQDIQYF. CDR3 nucleotides: TGTGCCACCAGTCCTCGGGACAGGGGCCACCAAGACATTCAGTACTTC.

This clone was seen only a few times. The chain carries TRBV6-2 or TRBV6-3 and TRBJ2-7, with 10 positions matching TRBD1. Germline assignment: CDR1 MNHEY and CDR2 SVGEGT. The CDR3 has 15 amino acids. V lost 4 bases, J lost 2 bases, and 5 bases stayed unmatched. The CDR3 protein is CASSLWDRGTYEQYF. The CDR3 DNA reads TGTGCCAGCAGTTTATGGGACAGGGGAACCTACGAGCAGTACTTC.

The rearrangement links TRBV11-3 to TRBJ2-1, with D unclear. Germline values: CDR1 SGHNT, CDR2 YENEEA. This CDR3 is 11 amino acids long. Trimming removed 0 bases at V and 16 bases at J, with 10 bases between. This chain's CDR3 is CASSLDNTNFF. CDR3 nucleotides: TGTGCCAGCAGCTTAGATAACACTAACTTCTTC.

The rearrangement joins TRBV29-1 to TRBJ2-3, with D perhaps TRBD2 (5 bases). The CDR3 loop spans 14 amino acids. Germline assignment: CDR1 SQVTM and CDR2 ANQGSEA. Trimming cost V 3 bases and J 0 bases, with 10 bases left between them. Here the CDR3 reads CSVDPAASTDTQYF. The CDR3 nucleotides are TGCAGCGTTGATCCAGCGGCTAGCACAGATACGCAGTATTTT.

The V call is TRBV29-1, the J call TRBJ2-3; TRBD2 agrees at 10 bases. The germline V gene encodes CDR1 SQVTM and CDR2 ANQGSEA. This CDR3 is built from 16 residues. V lost 3 bases, J lost 2 bases, and 8 bases stayed unmatched. CDR3 in amino acids: CSVEGASGRATDTQYF. CDR3 DNA: TGCAGCGTTGAGGGGGCGAGCGGGAGGGCCACAGATACGCAGTATTTT.

This sequence joins TRBV19 and TRBJ1-3; 11 positions agree with TRBD1. After removal of 6 bases from V and 7 bases from J, the junction contained 8 bases not matched to a gene. The CDR3 extends over 15 amino acids. CDR1 LNHDA and CDR2 SQIVND come from the germline V gene (reference sequence). The CDR3 loop is CASSLLGTGGNTIYF. In nucleotides, the CDR3 is TGTGCCAGTAGCCTGCTGGGGACAGGGGGTAACACCATATATTTT.

This clone showed up just a few times. The rearrangement joins TRBV24-1 to TRBJ2-1, with 7 bases lining up with TRBD2. Looked up from germline, CDR1 is KGHDR and CDR2 is SFDVKD. V dropped 7 bases and J dropped 6; count of bases not matched to a gene: 8. There are 14 residues in the CDR3. The CDR3 sequence: CATRETAGVNEQFF. DNA for the CDR3: TGTGCCACCAGGGAGACTGCGGGAGTCAATGAGCAGTTCTTC.

V gene TRBV20-1 combines with J gene TRBJ2-3; 10 positions match TRBD2. Germline loops: CDR1 DFQATT, CDR2 SNEGSKA (reference sequence). This CDR3 is 19 amino acids long. V lost 3 bases, J lost 2 bases, and 17 bases stayed unmatched. CDR3 sequence: CSASFWTSGSLTDTDTQYF. The CDR3 coding sequence is TGCAGTGCTAGTTTTTGGACTAGCGGATCCCTGACGGACACAGATACGCAGTATTTT.